The T cell receptor (beta chain) described here comes from a study of shared clonotypes between healthy human individuals. Study context: Used for every donor were three CD4 naive, three CD4 memory, two CD8 naive and one CD8 memory plate.

Naive CD8 populations comprised CD45RO-negative cells positively selected for CCR7, excluding terminally differentiated effector memory CD45RA+ cells. Each of the donors was a healthy adult who was HIV-negative and had not had a recent acute infection or vaccination. The CDR3 runs 12 residues. Trimming left V 2 bases short and J 9 bases short, with 11 bases between. The V gene's germline CDR1 is SGHDT and CDR2 YYEEEE. Some clones are missing from TCRdb's copy, which holds only in-frame ones; the method was immunoSEQ multiplex PCR. This sample has roughly 2,000,000 clones, with 93% found just once. The rearrangement uses TRBV5-6 and TRBJ1-1; D not certain. The sample consisted of naive CD8+ T cells from PBMCs. The origin of this receptor is a man aged 18 to 29 in good health. Some clones in this sample may be carry-over from other donors' samples. The CDR3 region has the DNA TGTGCCAGCAGCTTTGCGGGGAGGAAAGCTTTCTTT. Its translation is CASSFAGRKAFF.